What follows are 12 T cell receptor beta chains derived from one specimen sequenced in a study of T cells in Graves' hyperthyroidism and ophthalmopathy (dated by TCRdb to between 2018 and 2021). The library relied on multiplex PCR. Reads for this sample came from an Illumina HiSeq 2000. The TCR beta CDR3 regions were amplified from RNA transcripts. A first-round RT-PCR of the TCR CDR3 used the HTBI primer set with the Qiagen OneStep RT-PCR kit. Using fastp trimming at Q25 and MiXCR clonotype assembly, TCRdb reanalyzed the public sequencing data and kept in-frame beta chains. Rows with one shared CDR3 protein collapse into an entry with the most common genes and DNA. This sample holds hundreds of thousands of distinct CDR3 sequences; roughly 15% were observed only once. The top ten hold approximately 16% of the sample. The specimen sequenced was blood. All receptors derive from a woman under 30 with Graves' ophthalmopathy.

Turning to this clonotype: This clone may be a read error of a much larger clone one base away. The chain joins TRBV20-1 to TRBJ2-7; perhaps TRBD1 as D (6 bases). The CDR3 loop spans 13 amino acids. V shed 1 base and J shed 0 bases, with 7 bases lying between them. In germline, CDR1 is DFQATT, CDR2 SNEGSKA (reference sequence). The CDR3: CSARGRGSYEQYF. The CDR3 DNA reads TGCAGTGCTAGAGGCAGGGGCTCCTACGAGCAGTACTTC.

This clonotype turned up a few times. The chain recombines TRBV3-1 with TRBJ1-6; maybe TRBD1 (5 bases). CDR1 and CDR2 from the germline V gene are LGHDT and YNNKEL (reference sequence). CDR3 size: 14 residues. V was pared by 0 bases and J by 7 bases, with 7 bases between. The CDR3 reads CASSQEGGNSPLHF. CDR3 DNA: TGTGCCAGCAGCCAAGAGGGGGGAAATTCACCCCTCCACTTT.

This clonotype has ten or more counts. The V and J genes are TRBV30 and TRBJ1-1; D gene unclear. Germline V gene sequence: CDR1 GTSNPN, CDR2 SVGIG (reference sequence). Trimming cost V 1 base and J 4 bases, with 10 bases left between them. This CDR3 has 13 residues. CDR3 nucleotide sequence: TGTGCCTGGAGTGGGAACCGGGGCACTGAAGCTTTCTTT. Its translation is CAWSGNRGTEAFF.

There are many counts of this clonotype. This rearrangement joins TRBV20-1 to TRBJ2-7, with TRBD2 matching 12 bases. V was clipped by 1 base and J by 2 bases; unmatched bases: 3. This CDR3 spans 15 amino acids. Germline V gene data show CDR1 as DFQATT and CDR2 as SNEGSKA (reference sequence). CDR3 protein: CSARVLAGGTYEQYF. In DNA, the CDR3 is TGCAGTGCTAGAGTACTAGCGGGGGGCACCTACGAGCAGTACTTC.

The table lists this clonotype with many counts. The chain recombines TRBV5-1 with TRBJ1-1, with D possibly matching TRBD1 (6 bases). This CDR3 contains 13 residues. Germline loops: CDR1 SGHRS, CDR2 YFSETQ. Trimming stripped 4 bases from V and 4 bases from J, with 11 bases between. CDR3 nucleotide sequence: TGCGCCAGCAGCACCGAGGACAGCACTGAAGCTTTCTTT. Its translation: CASSTEDSTEAFF.

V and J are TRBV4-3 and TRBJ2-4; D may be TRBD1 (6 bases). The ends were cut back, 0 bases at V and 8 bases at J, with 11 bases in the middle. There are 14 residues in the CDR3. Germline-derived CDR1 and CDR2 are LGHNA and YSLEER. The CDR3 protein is CASSQDQGQDIQYF. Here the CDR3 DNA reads TGCGCCAGCAGCCAAGATCAGGGGCAGGACATTCAGTACTTC.

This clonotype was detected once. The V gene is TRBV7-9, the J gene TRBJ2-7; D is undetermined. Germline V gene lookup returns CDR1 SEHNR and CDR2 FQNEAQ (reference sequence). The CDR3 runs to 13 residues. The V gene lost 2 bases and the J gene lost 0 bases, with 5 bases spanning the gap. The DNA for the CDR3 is TGTGCCAGCAGCTTAATGCCCTCCTACGAGCAGTACTTC. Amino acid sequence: CASSLMPSYEQYF.

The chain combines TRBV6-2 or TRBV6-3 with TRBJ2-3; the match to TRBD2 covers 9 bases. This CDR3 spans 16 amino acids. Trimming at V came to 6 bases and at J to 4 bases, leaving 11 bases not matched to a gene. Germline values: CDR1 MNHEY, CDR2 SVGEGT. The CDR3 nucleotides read TGTGCCAGCAGCTACCCAGCGGGAGGTGGGGCAGATACGCAGTATTTT. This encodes CASSYPAGGGADTQYF.

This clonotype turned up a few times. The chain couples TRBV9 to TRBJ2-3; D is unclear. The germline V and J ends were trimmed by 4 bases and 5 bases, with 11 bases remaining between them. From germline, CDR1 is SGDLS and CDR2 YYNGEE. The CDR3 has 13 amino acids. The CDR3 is CASSPRFQDTQYF. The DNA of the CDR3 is TGTGCCAGCAGCCCCCGCTTTCAAGATACGCAGTATTTT.

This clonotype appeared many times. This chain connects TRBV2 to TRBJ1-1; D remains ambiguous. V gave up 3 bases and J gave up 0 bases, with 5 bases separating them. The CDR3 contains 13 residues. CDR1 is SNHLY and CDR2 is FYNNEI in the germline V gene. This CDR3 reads CASSEQLNTEAFF. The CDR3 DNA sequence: TGTGCCAGCAGTGAGCAGCTGAACACTGAAGCTTTCTTT.

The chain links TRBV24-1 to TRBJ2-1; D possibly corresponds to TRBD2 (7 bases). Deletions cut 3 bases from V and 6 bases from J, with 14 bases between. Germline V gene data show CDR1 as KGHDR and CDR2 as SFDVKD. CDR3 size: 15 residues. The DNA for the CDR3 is TGTGCCACCAGTGATGTGAGGGGGAGGGCCAATGAGCAGTTCTTC. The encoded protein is CATSDVRGRANEQFF.

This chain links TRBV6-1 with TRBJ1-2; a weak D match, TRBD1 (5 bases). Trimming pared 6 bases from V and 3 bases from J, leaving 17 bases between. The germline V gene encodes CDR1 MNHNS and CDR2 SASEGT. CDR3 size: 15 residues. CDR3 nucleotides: TGTGCCAGCAGAACCCATTCCGGGGGGGACTATGGCTACACCTTC. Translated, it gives CASRTHSGGDYGYTF.